The entry below gives a single T cell receptor beta chain sequence along with its context. This clone showed up just once. Its antigen is unknown. Per-base qualities were not stored, and no clone one base away is much larger. Libraries came from the immunoSEQ multiplex PCR assay. Not all clones reach the TCRdb copy of this immuneACCESS table, which keeps in-frame sequences only. Checked studies attribute under half of the gap to unresolved V genes and leave the rest unexplained. This sample lists 90,000 to 120,000 clones; 92% were detected once. 0.78% of the sample goes to the ten largest clones. The sample is drawn from a study of T cell changes during pregnancy in multiple sclerosis (dated by TCRdb to about 2019). About the investigation overall: In women with multiple sclerosis, the researchers looked at how the T cell repertoire shifted as pregnancy progressed.

The receptor comes from a female donor in good health, enrolled as a control in a pregnancy study. Material: peripheral blood, obtained in the third trimester of pregnancy.

The bases are TGTGCCAGCAGCCCAGGGGAAGGGGTTACTGAAGCTTTCTTT. Protein translation: CASSPGEGVTEAFF. In this chain, TRBV6-5 is recombined with TRBJ1-1; the D region possibly corresponds to TRBD1 (6 bases align). The CDR1 and CDR2 encoded by the germline V gene are MNHEY and SVGAGI. The cysteine opens and the phenylalanine closes a CDR3 of 14 amino acids. Only the CDR3 DNA is retained, 42 bases long and in frame from the first base. V lost 6 bases and J lost 5 bases; the stretch between them is 16 bases long.